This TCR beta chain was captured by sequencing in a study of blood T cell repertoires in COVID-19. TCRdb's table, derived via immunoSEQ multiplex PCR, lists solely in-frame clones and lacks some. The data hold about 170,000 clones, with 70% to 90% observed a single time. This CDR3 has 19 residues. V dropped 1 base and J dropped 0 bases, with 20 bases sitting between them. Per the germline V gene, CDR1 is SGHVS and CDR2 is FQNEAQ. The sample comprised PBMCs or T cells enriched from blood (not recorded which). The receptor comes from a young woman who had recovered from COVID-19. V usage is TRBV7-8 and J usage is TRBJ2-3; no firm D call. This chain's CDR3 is CASSLVARIGVGSTDTQYF. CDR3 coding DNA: TGTGCCAGCAGCTTAGTGGCGAGGATCGGCGTAGGTAGCACAGATACGCAGTATTTT.